One sample yielded the 23 T cell receptor beta chains listed below, sequenced in a study of early T cells in non-severe SARS-CoV-2 infection. MiXCR was run by TCRdb on the 5' RACE reads, yielding one entry per CDR3 protein. The table lists 90,000 to 130,000 distinct CDR3 sequences, around 13% of them singletons, with approximately 3.8% in the top ten. The sample was whole blood, taken at baseline. The receptor set was obtained from an adult who was a healthcare worker with PCR-confirmed SARS-CoV-2 infection or an uninfected control (not recorded which).

This clonotype was observed many times. V and J are TRBV20-1 and TRBJ1-5, with a weak D call TRBD1 (5 bases). From germline, CDR1 is DFQATT and CDR2 SNEGSKA (reference sequence). Deletions cut 5 bases from V and 6 bases from J, with 17 bases between. The CDR3 sequence is 14 residues long. CDR3 sequence reads: CSASIDRSGQPQHF. The CDR3 DNA reads TGCAGTGCTTCTATCGACAGAAGCGGTCAGCCCCAGCATTTT.

The chain is built from TRBV5-4 and TRBJ1-1; maybe TRBD1 (5 bases). The V end lost 4 bases, the J end lost 1 base, and 14 bases lay between the germline ends. CDR3 length: 15 amino acids. CDR1 is SGHNT and CDR2 is YYREEE in the germline V gene (reference sequence). The CDR3 nucleotides are TGTGCCAGCAGCCTAGGCGGGACGGGGAACACTGAAGCTTTCTTT. Its translation: CASSLGGTGNTEAFF.

CDR3 residues: CASSGTGSGYTF. In DNA form, the CDR3 reads TGTGCCAGCAGCGGGACAGGAAGCGGCTACACCTTC. The rearrangement links TRBV9 to TRBJ1-2; TRBD1 matches 7 bases. The CDR3 consists of 12 residues. Germline V gene sequence: CDR1 SGDLS, CDR2 YYNGEE. The V gene end was trimmed by 3 bases and the J gene end by 8 bases; junction bases not matched to a gene: 4.

In its sample, this clonotype was seen a few times. V is TRBV7-6 and J is TRBJ2-3, with a tentative D call TRBD2 (6 bases). There are 15 residues in the CDR3. From germline, CDR1 is SGHVS and CDR2 FNYEAQ. With 5 bases removed from V and 1 base from J, the gap between germline ends came to 13 bases. This CDR3 reads CASSAGTVGTDTQYF. DNA of the CDR3: TGTGCCAGCAGCGCGGGGACGGTGGGCACAGATACGCAGTATTTT.

This clonotype turned up a few times. The rearrangement links TRBV7-9 to TRBJ2-5; possibly TRBD2 for D (6 bases). Germline assignment: CDR1 SEHNR and CDR2 FQNEAQ (reference sequence). The CDR3 is 15 amino acids. Trimming removed 3 bases at V and 1 base at J, with 12 bases between. In nucleotides, the CDR3 is TGTGCCAGCAGCTTTTCTAGCGTTGCCCAAGAGACCCAGTACTTC. Protein sequence: CASSFSSVAQETQYF.

The rearrangement links TRBV27 to TRBJ1-5; no clear D gene. The CDR3 contains 13 residues. In germline, CDR1 is MNHEY, CDR2 SMNVEV (reference sequence). V lost 3 bases and J lost 2, with 5 bases in between. The CDR3 DNA reads as TGTGCCAGCAGTTTTGGAGGCAATCAGCCCCAGCATTTT. Encoded protein: CASSFGGNQPQHF.

The chain has TRBV29-1 and TRBJ2-5; D gene uncertain. The V end lost 2 bases, the J end lost 4 bases, and 8 bases lay between the germline ends. This CDR3 spans 12 amino acids. Germline CDR1 and CDR2: SQVTM and ANQGSEA. CDR3 loop: CSVELPGETQYF. CDR3 nucleotide sequence: TGCAGCGTTGAACTGCCCGGAGAGACCCAGTACTTC.

The chain is built from TRBV4-2 and TRBJ2-1, with a weak D call TRBD2 (5 bases). Looked up from germline, CDR1 is LGHNA and CDR2 is YNFKEQ. This CDR3 is 15 amino acids long. V lost 4 bases and J lost 7, with 17 bases in between. The CDR3 protein is CASSLTSGSRNEQFF. The CDR3 DNA sequence: TGTGCCAGCAGCCTTACTTCGGGGTCTAGGAATGAGCAGTTCTTC.

The genes are TRBV28 and TRBJ2-2; the D is unclear. CDR1 and CDR2 from the germline V gene are MDHEN and SYDVKM. The CDR3 covers 15 residues. The V end was cut by 3 bases, the J end by 7 bases, with 15 bases between. CDR3 loop: CASSLVAPPNGELFF. The CDR3 DNA reads as TGTGCCAGCAGTTTGGTAGCCCCCCCAAACGGGGAGCTGTTTTTT.

The chain carries TRBV29-1 and TRBJ1-1; no clear D. The CDR3 is made up of 11 amino acids. Germline CDR1 reads SQVTM; CDR2 reads ANQGSEA. Trimming pared 4 bases from V and 1 base from J, leaving 4 bases between. Written as DNA, the CDR3 is TGCAGCGTTGCAGCGAACACTGAAGCTTTCTTT. Its protein product is CSVAANTEAFF.

This clonotype was counted a few times. This rearrangement joins TRBV10-1 to TRBJ2-1; tentative D call: TRBD2 (5 bases). Germline CDR1 reads WNHNN; CDR2 reads SYGVQD (reference sequence). The V end lost 3 bases, the J end lost 5 bases, and 11 bases lay between the germline ends. The CDR3 is 14 residues long. CDR3 protein: CASSEVSENNEQFF. The CDR3 DNA follows: TGCGCCAGCAGTGAAGTTAGCGAGAACAATGAGCAGTTCTTC.

The chain is built from TRBV6-5 and TRBJ1-2; 8 bases match TRBD1. V shed 6 bases, J shed 4 bases, and the junction held 7 bases outside the gene matches. CDR3 length equals 14 residues. CDR1 is MNHEY and CDR2 is SVGAGI in the germline V gene. CDR3 sequence reads: CASSRTGRGYGYTF. The CDR3 DNA reads as TGTGCCAGCAGCAGGACAGGGCGAGGCTATGGCTACACCTTC.

As to this clonotype: At one boundary the junction diverges from the germline segment, which might be a read error. This chain connects TRBV27 to TRBJ1-6; 9 positions match TRBD1. Per the germline V gene, CDR1 is MNHEY and CDR2 is SMNVEV (reference sequence). The CDR3 is 14 residues long. Written as DNA, the CDR3 is TGTGCCAACAGTTTATCCGGGACAGGGATTCCCCTCCACTTT. Residues: CANSLSGTGIPLHF.

This clonotype was counted ten times or more. This chain uses TRBV28 with TRBJ2-5, with unresolved D. V lost 3 bases to trimming and J lost 1 base, with 9 bases between them. CDR3 length: 14 residues. Looked up from germline, CDR1 is MDHEN and CDR2 is SYDVKM. The CDR3 sequence is CASSFSGFQETQYF. The CDR3, as DNA: TGTGCCAGCAGTTTTTCCGGGTTCCAAGAGACCCAGTACTTC.

This clonotype was found a few times. The chain carries TRBV5-4 and TRBJ2-5, with D possibly matching TRBD2 (5 bases). CDR1 is SGHNT, CDR2 YYREEE, per germline (reference sequence). V was clipped by 4 bases and J by 5 bases, with 9 bases between them. The CDR3 length is 12 residues. CDR3 region: CASSARGETQYF. CDR3 nucleotides: TGTGCCAGCAGCGCCCGAGGGGAGACCCAGTACTTC.

In this sample, this clonotype turned up many times. The chain joins TRBV9 to TRBJ2-5; 7 bases agree with TRBD1. CDR1 is SGDLS, CDR2 YYNGEE, per germline. The trim removed 5 bases at V and 4 bases at J, leaving 11 bases unmatched. The CDR3 length is 15 residues. CDR3: CASSRTGAGTETQYF. The CDR3 DNA follows: TGTGCCAGCAGTCGAACAGGGGCAGGAACAGAGACCCAGTACTTC.

The sample holds one count of this clonotype. Mismatch with germline at one junction end may stem from a read error. V is TRBV4-1 and J is TRBJ2-1; perhaps TRBD1 as D (6 bases). Germline lookup yields CDR1 MGHRA and CDR2 YSYEKL. The length of the CDR3 is 13 residues. This CDR3 reads CASSQDSPNVQFF. Here the CDR3 DNA reads TGCGCCAGCAGCCAGGACAGTCCCAATGTGCAGTTCTTC.

At least ten counts were recorded for this clonotype. V usage is TRBV4-2 and J usage is TRBJ2-1; no clear D. With 8 bases removed from V and 2 bases from J, the gap between germline ends came to 13 bases. This CDR3 region has 14 residues. CDR1 is LGHNA and CDR2 is YNFKEQ in the germline V gene. Here the CDR3 DNA reads TGTGCCAGCGGGCCCCCGACTCCCTACAATGAGCAGTTCTTC. Its translation is CASGPPTPYNEQFF.

The CDR3 region is CASSLASGGPYEQYF. In nucleotides, the CDR3 is TGCGCCAGCAGCTTGGCTAGCGGGGGGCCCTACGAGCAGTACTTC. The chain links TRBV5-1 to TRBJ2-7; TRBD2 matches 11 bases. The CDR3 extends over 15 amino acids. The V gene end was trimmed by 0 bases and the J gene end by 2 bases; junction bases not matched to a gene: 1. CDR1 SGHRS and CDR2 YFSETQ come from the germline V gene.

This clonotype was found many times. V gene TRBV6-5 combines with J gene TRBJ2-5; 11 bases align to TRBD1. The germline V gene has CDR1 MNHEY and CDR2 SVGAGI. V trimming: 4 bases; J trimming: 5 bases; junction bases outside the gene matches: 3. The CDR3 loop spans 14 amino acids. Here the CDR3 DNA reads TGTGCCAGCAGTTTGGGGACAGGGGGGGAGACCCAGTACTTC. Translated, it gives CASSLGTGGETQYF.

This chain joins TRBV20-1 and TRBJ2-7; the match to TRBD2 covers 8 bases. In germline, CDR1 is DFQATT, CDR2 SNEGSKA (reference sequence). With 5 bases clipped from V and 2 bases from J, the junction kept 14 bases outside the gene matches. This CDR3 spans 16 amino acids. The CDR3 region is CSAPRGGLAGPYEQYF. DNA of the CDR3: TGCAGTGCTCCCCGGGGGGGGCTAGCGGGCCCCTACGAGCAGTACTTC.

This clonotype was observed a few times. This chain links TRBV24-1 with TRBJ2-3; tentative D call: TRBD1 (5 bases). The V gene's germline CDR1 is KGHDR and CDR2 SFDVKD. The CDR3 runs 15 residues. V dropped 4 bases and J dropped 0 bases, with 10 bases sitting between them. The CDR3 loop is CATSESGASTDTQYF. Written as DNA, the CDR3 is TGTGCCACCAGTGAAAGTGGGGCGAGCACAGATACGCAGTATTTT.

This clonotype was counted a few times. The chain joins TRBV20-1 to TRBJ2-5; 9 nucleotides agree with TRBD1. The CDR3 consists of 13 residues. Per germline, CDR1 DFQATT and CDR2 SNEGSKA (reference sequence). J was trimmed by 5 bases and V by 2 bases; bases with no gene match: 3. The CDR3 loop is CSARRDRDETQYF. DNA of the CDR3: TGCAGTGCTAGAAGGGACAGGGATGAGACCCAGTACTTC.